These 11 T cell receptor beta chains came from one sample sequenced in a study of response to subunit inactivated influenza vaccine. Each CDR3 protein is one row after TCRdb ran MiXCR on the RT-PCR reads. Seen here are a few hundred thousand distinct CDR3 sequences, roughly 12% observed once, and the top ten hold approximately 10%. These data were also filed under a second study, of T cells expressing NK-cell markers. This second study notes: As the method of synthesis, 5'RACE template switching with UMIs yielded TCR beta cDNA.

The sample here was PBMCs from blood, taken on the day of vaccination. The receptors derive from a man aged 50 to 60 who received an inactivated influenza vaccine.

CDR3 DNA: TGCGCCAGCAGCCAAGAGACAGGGGGCGACTATGGCTACACCTTC. Residues: CASSQETGGDYGYTF. The chain is built from TRBV4-3 and TRBJ1-2, with 10 bases matching TRBD1. Germline loops: CDR1 LGHNA, CDR2 YSLEER. V trimming: 0 bases; J trimming: 3 bases; junction bases outside the gene matches: 1. This CDR3 comprises 15 residues.

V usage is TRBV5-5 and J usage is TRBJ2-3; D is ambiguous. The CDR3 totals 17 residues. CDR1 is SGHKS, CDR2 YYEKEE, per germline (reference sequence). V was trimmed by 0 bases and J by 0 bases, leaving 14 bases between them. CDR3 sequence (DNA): TGTGCCAGCAGCTTGGTCTCCGGAGCCCCTAGCACAGATACGCAGTATTTT. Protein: CASSLVSGAPSTDTQYF.

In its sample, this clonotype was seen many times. The DNA of the CDR3 is TGCAGTGCTCACCCCGGGACAGGGGATCCATACGAGCAGTACTTC. Its translation is CSAHPGTGDPYEQYF. This chain links TRBV20-1 with TRBJ2-7; 10 bases line up with TRBD1. This CDR3 is 15 amino acids long. V trimming: 5 bases; J trimming: 4 bases; junction bases outside the gene matches: 11. Germline CDR1 is DFQATT and CDR2 is SNEGSKA (reference sequence).

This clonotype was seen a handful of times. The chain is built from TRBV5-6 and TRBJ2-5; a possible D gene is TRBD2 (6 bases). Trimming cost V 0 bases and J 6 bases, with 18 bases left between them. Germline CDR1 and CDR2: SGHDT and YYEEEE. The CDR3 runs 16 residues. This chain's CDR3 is CASSLGRGKVGKTQYF. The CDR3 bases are TGTGCCAGCAGCTTGGGACGGGGGAAAGTTGGGAAGACCCAGTACTTC.

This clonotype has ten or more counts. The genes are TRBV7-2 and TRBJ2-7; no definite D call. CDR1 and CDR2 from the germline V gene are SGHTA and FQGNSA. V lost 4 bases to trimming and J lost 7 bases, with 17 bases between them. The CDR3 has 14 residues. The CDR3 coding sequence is TGTGCCAGCAGCTCCACCCCCCGGGTTGGAGAGCAGTACTTC. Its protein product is CASSSTPRVGEQYF.

CDR3 DNA: TGCAGCGTTAGACTACGACAGGGAAAAAACATTCAGTACTTC. Translated: CSVRLRQGKNIQYF. J is TRBJ2-4 and V is TRBV29-1; 7 bases are shared with TRBD1. This CDR3 is 14 amino acids long. In germline, CDR1 is SQVTM, CDR2 ANQGSEA. V lost 5 bases, J lost 4 bases, and 8 bases stayed unmatched. The variable domain in full, completed from reference TRBV29-1 and TRBJ2-4, reads SAVISQKPSRDICQRGTSLTIQCQVDSQVTMMFWYRQQPGQSLTLIATANQGSEATYESGFVIDKFPISRPNLTFSTLTVSNMSPEDSSIYLCSVRLRQGKNIQYFGAGTRLSVL.

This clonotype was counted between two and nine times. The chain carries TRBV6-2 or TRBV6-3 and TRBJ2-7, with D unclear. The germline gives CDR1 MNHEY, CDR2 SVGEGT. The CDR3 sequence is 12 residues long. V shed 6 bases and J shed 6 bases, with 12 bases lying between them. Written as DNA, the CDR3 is TGTGCCAGCAGAACGAACAGCGTCGAGCAGTACTTC. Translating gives CASRTNSVEQYF.

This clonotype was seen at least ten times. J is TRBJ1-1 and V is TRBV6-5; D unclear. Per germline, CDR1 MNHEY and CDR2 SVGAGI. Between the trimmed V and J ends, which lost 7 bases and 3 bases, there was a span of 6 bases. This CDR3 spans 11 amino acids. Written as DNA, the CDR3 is TGTGCCAGCATGGGGTACACTGAAGCTTTCTTT. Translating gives CASMGYTEAFF.

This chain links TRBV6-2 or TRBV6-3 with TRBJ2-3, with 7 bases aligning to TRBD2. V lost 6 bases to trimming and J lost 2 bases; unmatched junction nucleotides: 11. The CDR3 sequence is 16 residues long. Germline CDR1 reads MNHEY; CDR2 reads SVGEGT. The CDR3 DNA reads TGTGCCAGCAGCCGCGCCACTAGCGTCTACACAGATACGCAGTATTTT. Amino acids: CASSRATSVYTDTQYF.

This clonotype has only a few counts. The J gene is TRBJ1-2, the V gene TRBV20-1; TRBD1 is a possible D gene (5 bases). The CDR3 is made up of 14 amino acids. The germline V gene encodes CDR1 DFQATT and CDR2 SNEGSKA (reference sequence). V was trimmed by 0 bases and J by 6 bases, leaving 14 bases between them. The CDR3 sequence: CSARDPRVMDGYTF. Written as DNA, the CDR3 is TGCAGTGCTAGAGATCCCAGGGTAATGGATGGCTACACCTTC.

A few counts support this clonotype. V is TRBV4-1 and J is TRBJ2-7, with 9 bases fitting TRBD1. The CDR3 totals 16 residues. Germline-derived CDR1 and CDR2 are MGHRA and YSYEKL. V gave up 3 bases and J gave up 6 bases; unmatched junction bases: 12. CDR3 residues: CASSQGPGQGGSEQYF. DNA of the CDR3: TGCGCCAGCAGCCAGGGGCCGGGACAGGGAGGCTCCGAGCAGTACTTC.